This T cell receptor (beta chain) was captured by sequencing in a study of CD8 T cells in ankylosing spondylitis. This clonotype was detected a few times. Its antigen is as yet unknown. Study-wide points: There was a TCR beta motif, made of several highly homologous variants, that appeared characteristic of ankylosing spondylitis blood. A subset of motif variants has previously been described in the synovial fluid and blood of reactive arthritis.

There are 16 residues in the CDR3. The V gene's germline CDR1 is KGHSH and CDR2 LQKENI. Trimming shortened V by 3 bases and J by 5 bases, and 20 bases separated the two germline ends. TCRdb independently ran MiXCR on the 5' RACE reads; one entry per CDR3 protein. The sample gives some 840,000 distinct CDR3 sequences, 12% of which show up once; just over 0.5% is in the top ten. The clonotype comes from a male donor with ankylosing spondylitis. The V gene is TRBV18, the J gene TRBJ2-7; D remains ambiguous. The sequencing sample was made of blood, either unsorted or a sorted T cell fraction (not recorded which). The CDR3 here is CASSPRLGPEVNEQYF. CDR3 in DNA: TGTGCCAGCTCACCGCGTCTAGGCCCTGAGGTAAACGAGCAGTACTTC.